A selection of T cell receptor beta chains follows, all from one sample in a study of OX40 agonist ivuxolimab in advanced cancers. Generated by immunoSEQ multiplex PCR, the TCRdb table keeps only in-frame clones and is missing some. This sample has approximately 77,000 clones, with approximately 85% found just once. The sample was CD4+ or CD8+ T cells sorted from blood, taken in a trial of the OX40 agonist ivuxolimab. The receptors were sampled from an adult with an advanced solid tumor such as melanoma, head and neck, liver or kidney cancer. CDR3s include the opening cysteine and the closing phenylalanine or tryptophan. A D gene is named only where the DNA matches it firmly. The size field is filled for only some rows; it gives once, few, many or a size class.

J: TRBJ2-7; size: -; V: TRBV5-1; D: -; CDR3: CASSFGNGYYEQYF; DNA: TGCGCCAGCAGCTTCGGTAATGGGTACTACGAGCAGTACTTC
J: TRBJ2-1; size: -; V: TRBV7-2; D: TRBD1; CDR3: CASSLKQGQEQFF; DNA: TGTGCCAGCAGCCTAAAACAGGGACAGGAGCAGTTCTTC
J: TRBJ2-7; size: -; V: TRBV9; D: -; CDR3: CASSSQRNEQYF; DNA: TGTGCCAGCAGTTCACAGAGGAACGAGCAGTACTTC
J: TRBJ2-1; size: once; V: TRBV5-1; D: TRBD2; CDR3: CASSVTVGGGRAFNEQFF; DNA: TGCGCCAGCAGCGTTACCGTGGGAGGCGGGAGGGCGTTCAATGAGCAGTTCTTC
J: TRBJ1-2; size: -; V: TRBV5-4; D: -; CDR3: CASTGPNYGYTF; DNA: TGTGCCAGTACCGGGCCTAACTATGGCTACACCTTC
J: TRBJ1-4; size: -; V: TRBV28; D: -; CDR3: CASSSGTTNEKLFF; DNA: TGTGCCAGCAGTTCCGGGACCACTAATGAAAAACTGTTTTTT
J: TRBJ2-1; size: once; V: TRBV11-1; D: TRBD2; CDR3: CASTALAASYNEQFF; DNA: TGTGCCAGCACGGCACTAGCGGCTTCCTACAATGAGCAGTTCTTC
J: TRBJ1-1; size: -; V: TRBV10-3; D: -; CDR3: CAIRYERNTEAFF; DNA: TGTGCCATCAGATACGAGAGGAACACTGAAGCTTTCTTT
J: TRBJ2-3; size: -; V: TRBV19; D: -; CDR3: CASSTGLRDTQYF; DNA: TGTGCCAGTAGTACCGGGTTGCGCGATACGCAGTATTTT
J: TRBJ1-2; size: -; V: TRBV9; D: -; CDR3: CASSPRPDVVFDGYTF; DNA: TGTGCCAGCAGCCCGAGGCCCGACGTAGTGTTCGATGGCTACACCTTC
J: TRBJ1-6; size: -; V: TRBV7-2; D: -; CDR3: CASSLASRDSPLHF; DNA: TGTGCCAGCAGCTTAGCGTCCAGGGATTCACCCCTCCACTTT
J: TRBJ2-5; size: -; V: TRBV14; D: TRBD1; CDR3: CASSQVQGARETQYF; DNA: TGTGCCAGCAGCCAAGTACAGGGGGCGCGGGAGACCCAGTACTTC
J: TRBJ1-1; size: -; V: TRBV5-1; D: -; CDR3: CASSLSTKSNTEAFF; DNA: TGCGCCAGCAGCTTGAGTACGAAGTCTAACACTGAAGCTTTCTTT
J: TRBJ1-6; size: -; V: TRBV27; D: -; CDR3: CASSSTADNSPLHF; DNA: TGTGCCAGCAGTTCGACAGCCGATAATTCACCCCTCCACTTT
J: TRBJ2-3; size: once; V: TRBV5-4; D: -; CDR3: CASSLVGSPNPQYF; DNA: TGTGCCAGCAGCTTGGTTGGGTCCCCCAATCCGCAGTATTTT
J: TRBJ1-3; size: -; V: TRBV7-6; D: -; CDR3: CASSLSGASGGNTIYF; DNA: TGTGCCAGCAGCTTGTCGGGGGCCTCGGGTGGAAACACCATATATTTT
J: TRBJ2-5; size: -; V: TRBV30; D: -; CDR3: CAWSEGGVETQYF; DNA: TGTGCCTGGAGTGAGGGGGGTGTAGAGACCCAGTACTTC
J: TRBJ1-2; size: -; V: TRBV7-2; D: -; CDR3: CASSSPVGRRRTVFGYTF; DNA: TGTGCCAGCAGCTCACCCGTTGGCAGGAGGAGGACCGTCTTCGGCTACACCTTC
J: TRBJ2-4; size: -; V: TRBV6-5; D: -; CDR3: CASSSGLGNIQYF; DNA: TGTGCCAGCAGCTCCGGATTGGGAAACATTCAGTACTTC
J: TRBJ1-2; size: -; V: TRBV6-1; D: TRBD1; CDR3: CASKVQGGGYTF; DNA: TGTGCCAGCAAGGTACAGGGGGGTGGCTACACCTTC
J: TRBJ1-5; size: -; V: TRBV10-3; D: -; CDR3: CAISEGGAGQPQHF; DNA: TGTGCCATCAGTGAGGGGGGCGCGGGTCAGCCCCAGCATTTT
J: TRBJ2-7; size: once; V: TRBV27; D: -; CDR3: CASSFRGQGAYEQYF; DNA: TGTGCCAGCAGTTTTCGGGGGCAAGGCGCCTACGAGCAGTACTTC
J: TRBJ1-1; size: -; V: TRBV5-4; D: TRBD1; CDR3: CASSTRTGGPTEAFF; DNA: TGTGCCAGCAGCACCCGGACAGGGGGCCCCACTGAAGCTTTCTTT
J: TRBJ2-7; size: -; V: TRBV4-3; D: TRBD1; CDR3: CASSQGRQGFFYEQYF; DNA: TGCGCCAGCAGCCAAGGTCGACAGGGGTTTTTCTACGAGCAGTACTTC
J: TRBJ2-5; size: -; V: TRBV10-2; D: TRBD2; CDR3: CASRLTGEGTQYF; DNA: TGCGCCAGCAGGTTGACTGGGGAGGGGACCCAGTACTTC
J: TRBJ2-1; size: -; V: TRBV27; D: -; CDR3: CASSWGSKTLSNEQFF; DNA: TGTGCCAGCAGTTGGGGGAGTAAAACTTTATCCAATGAGCAGTTCTTC
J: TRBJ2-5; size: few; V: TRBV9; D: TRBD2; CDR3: CASSVVSGGMETQYF; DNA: TGTGCCAGCAGCGTGGTTAGCGGGGGGATGGAGACCCAGTACTTC
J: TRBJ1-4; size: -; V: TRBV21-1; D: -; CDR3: CASSKRRVEEKLFF; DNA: TGTGCCAGCAGCAAACGGCGGGTGGAGGAAAAACTGTTTTTT
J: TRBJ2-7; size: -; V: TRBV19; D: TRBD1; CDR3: CASSLAGGSSYEQYF; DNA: TGTGCCAGCTCACTTGCAGGGGGTAGCTCCTACGAGCAGTACTTC
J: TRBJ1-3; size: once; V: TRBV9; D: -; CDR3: CASSVVGGQIGNTIYF; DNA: TGTGCCAGCAGCGTAGTTGGCGGACAGATTGGAAACACCATATATTTT
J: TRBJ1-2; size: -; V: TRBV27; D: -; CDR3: CAGRQNYGYTF; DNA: TGTGCCGGCAGACAGAACTATGGCTACACCTTC
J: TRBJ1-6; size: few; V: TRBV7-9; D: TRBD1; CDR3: CASSLPRGQGNSPLHF; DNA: TGTGCCAGCAGCTTACCCCGAGGACAGGGCAATTCACCCCTCCACTTT
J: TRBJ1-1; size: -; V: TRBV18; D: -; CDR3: CASSPIDEAFF; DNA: TGTGCCAGCTCACCTATCGATGAAGCTTTCTTT
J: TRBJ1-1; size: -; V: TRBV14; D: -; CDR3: CASSQVTAWGTTEAFF; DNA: TGTGCCAGCAGCCAAGTCACAGCCTGGGGGACCACTGAAGCTTTCTTT
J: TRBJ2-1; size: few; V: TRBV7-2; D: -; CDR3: CASSLAATGAKEQFF; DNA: TGTGCCAGCAGCTTAGCTGCTACGGGAGCGAAGGAGCAGTTCTTC
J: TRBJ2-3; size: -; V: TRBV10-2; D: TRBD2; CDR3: CASSESRLAGGPDTQYF; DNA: TGCGCCAGCAGTGAGTCCCGACTAGCGGGAGGTCCAGATACGCAGTATTTT
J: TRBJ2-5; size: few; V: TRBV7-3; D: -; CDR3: CASSFSGPPSAQYF; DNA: TGTGCCAGCAGCTTTTCGGGCCCCCCGTCGGCCCAGTACTTC
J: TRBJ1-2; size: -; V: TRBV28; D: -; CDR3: CASISETPYGYTF; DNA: TGTGCCAGCATCTCGGAGACACCTTATGGCTACACCTTC
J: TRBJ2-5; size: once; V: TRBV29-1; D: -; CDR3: CSVEHFGTQYF; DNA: TGCAGCGTTGAGCATTTTGGGACCCAGTACTTC
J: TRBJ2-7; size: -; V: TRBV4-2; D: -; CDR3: CASSQSSGGRAYEQYF; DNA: TGTGCCAGCAGCCAAAGTTCCGGGGGTAGGGCCTACGAGCAGTACTTC
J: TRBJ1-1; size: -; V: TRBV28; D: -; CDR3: CASSPPGRQALLNTEAFF; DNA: TGTGCCAGCAGTCCACCCGGTCGACAGGCACTTTTGAACACTGAAGCTTTCTTT
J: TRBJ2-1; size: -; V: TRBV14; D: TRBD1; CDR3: CASSRTLDRAANEQFF; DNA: TGTGCCAGCAGTCGGACGTTGGACAGGGCGGCCAATGAGCAGTTCTTC
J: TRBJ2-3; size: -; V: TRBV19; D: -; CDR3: CASSIVRAGTDTQYF; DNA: TGTGCCAGTAGTATAGTTCGGGCTGGCACAGATACGCAGTATTTT
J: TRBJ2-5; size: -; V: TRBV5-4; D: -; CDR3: CASAREIQETQYF; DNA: TGTGCCAGCGCCCGGGAAATCCAAGAGACCCAGTACTTC
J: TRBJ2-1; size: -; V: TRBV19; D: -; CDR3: CASIGGPYNEQFF; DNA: TGTGCCAGTATTGGAGGCCCCTACAATGAGCAGTTCTTC
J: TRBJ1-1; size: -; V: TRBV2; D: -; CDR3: CASRRGGGTEAFF; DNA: TGTGCCAGCAGAAGGGGCGGAGGCACTGAAGCTTTCTTT
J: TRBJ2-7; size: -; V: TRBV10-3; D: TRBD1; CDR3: CAISGKAGGRSDYEQYF; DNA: TGTGCCATCAGTGGAAAAGCAGGGGGCCGGTCGGATTACGAGCAGTACTTC
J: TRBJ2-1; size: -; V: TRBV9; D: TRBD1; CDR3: CASSFLDRVPYNEQFF; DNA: TGTGCCAGCAGCTTCCTGGACAGGGTACCCTACAATGAGCAGTTCTTC
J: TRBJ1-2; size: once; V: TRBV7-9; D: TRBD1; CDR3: CASSLGTGFGYGYTF; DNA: TGTGCCAGCAGCTTAGGGACAGGGTTTGGGTATGGCTACACCTTC